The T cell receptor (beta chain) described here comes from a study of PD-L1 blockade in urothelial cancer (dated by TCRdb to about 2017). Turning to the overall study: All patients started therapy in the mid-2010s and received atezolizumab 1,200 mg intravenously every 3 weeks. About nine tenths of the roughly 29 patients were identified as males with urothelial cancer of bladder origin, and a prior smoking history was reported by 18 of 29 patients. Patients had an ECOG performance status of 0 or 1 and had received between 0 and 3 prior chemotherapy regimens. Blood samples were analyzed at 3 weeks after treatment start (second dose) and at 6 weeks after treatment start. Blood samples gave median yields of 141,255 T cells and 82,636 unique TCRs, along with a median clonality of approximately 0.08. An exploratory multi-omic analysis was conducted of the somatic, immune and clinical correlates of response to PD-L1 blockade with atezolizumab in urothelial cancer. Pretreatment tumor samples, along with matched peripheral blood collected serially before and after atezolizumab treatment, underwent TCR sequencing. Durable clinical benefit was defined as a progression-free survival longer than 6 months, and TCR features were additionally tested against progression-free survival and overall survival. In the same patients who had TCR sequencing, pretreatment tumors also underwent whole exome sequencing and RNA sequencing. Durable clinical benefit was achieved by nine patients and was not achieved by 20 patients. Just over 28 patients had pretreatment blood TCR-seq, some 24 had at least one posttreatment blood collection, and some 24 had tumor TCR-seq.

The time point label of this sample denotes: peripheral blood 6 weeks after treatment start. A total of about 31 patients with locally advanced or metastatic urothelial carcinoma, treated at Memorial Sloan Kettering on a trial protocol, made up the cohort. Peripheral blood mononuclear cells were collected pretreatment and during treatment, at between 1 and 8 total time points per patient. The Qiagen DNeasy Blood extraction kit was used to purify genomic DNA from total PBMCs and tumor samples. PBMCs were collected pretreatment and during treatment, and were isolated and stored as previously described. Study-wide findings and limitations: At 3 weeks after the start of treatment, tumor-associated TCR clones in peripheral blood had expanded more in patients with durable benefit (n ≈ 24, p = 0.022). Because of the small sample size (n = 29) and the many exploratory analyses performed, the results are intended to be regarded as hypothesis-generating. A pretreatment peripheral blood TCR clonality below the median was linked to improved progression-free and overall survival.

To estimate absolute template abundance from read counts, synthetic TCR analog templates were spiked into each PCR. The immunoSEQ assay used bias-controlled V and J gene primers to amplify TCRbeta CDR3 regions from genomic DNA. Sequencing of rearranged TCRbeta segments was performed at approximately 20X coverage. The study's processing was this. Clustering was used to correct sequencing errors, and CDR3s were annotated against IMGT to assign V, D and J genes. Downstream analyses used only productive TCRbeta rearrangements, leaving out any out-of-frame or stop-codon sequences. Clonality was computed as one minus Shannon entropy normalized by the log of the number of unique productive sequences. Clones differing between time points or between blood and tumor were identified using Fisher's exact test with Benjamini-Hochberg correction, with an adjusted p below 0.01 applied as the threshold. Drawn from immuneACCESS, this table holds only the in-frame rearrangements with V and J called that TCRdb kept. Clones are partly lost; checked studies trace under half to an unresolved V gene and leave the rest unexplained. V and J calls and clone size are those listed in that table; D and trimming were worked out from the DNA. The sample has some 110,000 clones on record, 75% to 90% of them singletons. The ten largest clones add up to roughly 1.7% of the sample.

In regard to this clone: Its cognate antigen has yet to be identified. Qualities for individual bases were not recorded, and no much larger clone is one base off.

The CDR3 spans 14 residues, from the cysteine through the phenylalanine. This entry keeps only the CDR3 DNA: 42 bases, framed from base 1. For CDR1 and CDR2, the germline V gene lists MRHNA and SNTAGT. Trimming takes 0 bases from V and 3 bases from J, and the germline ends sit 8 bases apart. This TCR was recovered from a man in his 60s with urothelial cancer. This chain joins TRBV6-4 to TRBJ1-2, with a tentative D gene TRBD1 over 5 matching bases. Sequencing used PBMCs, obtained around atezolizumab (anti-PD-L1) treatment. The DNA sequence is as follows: TGTGCCAGCAGTGACTCCTGGGGCGACTATGGCTACACCTTC. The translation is CASSDSWGDYGYTF.